This TCR beta chain was captured in a study of blood T cells in healthy people across ages. Whole-study findings and limits: Unknown CMV status may confound age-related changes in expanded clones. Estimated diversity that came from one million T cells was considered an underestimate.

Next came a second PCR, run for roughly 7 to 12 cycles, which used a sample-barcoded 5' primer along with a J-beta primer mix. A single record per CDR3 protein comes from TCRdb applying MiXCR to the 5' RACE reads. The top ten hold more than 2% of the sample, which has 1.5 million to 2 million distinct CDR3 sequences, about 49% seen once. The J segment lost 13 bases and the V segment lost 2 bases, leaving 9 bases of the junction unmatched. CDR1 is LGHNA and CDR2 is YNFKEQ in the germline V gene. This CDR3 region has 15 residues. Peripheral blood, about 10 milliliters per donor, was collected. Comment on this clonotype: Its antigen is not identified.

This chain joins TRBV4-2 and TRBJ2-1, with TRBD2 matching 12 bases. Sequencing used blood. This clonotype originated in a woman aged 40 to 55 in good health. CDR3 nucleotides: TGTGCCAGCAGCCAACTAGCGGGGGGGCGAGAGACCCAGTTCTTC. Encoded protein: CASSQLAGGRETQFF.